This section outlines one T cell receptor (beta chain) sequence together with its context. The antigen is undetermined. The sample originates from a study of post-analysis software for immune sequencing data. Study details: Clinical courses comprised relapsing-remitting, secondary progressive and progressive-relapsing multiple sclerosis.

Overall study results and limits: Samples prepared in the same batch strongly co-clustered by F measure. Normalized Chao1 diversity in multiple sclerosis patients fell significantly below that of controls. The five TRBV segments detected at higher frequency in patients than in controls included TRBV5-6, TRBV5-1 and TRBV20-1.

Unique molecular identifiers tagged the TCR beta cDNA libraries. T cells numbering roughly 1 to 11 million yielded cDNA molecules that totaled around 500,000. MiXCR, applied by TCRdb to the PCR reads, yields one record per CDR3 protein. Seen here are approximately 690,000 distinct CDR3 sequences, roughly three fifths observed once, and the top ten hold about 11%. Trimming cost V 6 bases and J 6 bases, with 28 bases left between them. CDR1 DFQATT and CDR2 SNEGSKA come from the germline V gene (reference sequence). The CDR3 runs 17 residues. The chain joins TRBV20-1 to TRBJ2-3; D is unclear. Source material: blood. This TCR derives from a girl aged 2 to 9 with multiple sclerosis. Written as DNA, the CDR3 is TGCAGTGCCGTTGGGCAGAAGTCGAGCCGCGTCACGGATACGCAGTATTTT. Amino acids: CSAVGQKSSRVTDTQYF.